This TCR beta chain originates from a study of siplizumab effects on memory and regulatory T cells. Whole-study findings and limits: A mean of roughly 70% of mappable alloreactive CD4+ clones were Treg-derived with siplizumab, compared with 25% to 30% in controls.

The CDR3 covers 15 residues. The V and J ends lost 3 bases and 3 bases respectively, with 15 bases between them. In germline, CDR1 is SGHAT, CDR2 FQDESV (reference sequence). The method was immunoSEQ multiplex PCR; TCRdb's version includes in-frame clones alone and lacks a portion of them. This repertoire shows a few thousand clones, about 60% found once; its top ten account for about 56%. Notes on this clone: Its antigen is not known.

Sequences were obtained from TEMRA CD8+ T cells sorted from blood. The subset here: unstimulated CD8+ CD45RA+ effector memory T cells. The rearrangement joins TRBV11-1 to TRBJ2-7, with D possibly being TRBD1 (6 bases). The TCR originated in a human donor in good health. CDR3 residues: CASSLFPGHIYEQYF. CDR3 sequence (DNA): TGTGCCAGCAGCTTGTTCCCGGGACATATCTACGAGCAGTACTTC.